The 27 T cell receptor beta chains in this list originate from one sample, sequenced in a study of post-analysis software for immune sequencing data. Overall study findings and caveats: In patients, TRBV5-6, TRBV5-1 and TRBV20-1 belonged to five TRBV segments found more frequently than in controls.

No antigen is known for these receptors. Tagging with unique molecular identifiers was a feature of the TCR beta cDNA libraries. In TCRdb, the PCR reads were re-called with MiXCR into one record per CDR3 protein. This repertoire shows roughly 430,000 distinct CDR3 sequences, roughly 38% found once; its top ten account for 6.5% to 8%. What was sequenced was blood. These receptors originate from a girl aged 2 to 9 with multiple sclerosis.

V is TRBV4-2 and J is TRBJ1-4; TRBD1 agrees at 8 bases. J lost 7 bases, V lost 1 base, and 5 bases had no gene match. The CDR3 consists of 15 residues. Per germline, CDR1 LGHNA and CDR2 YNFKEQ. The CDR3 spells CASSQVTGDAEKLFF. The CDR3 DNA reads TGTGCCAGCAGCCAAGTGACAGGGGACGCTGAAAAACTGTTTTTT.

V gene TRBV4-3 combines with J gene TRBJ2-3; TRBD1 agrees at 10 bases. CDR3 size: 16 residues. Trimming cost V 4 bases and J 4 bases; bases outside gene matches: 8. Germline lookup yields CDR1 LGHNA and CDR2 YSLEER. CDR3 protein: CASSPLTGGAADTQYF. The CDR3 bases are TGCGCCAGCAGCCCCCTGACAGGGGGCGCGGCAGATACGCAGTATTTT.

This chain connects TRBV7-2 to TRBJ1-5; D is unresolved. CDR1 and CDR2 (germline): SGHTA, FQGNSA. With 5 bases removed from V and 5 bases from J, the gap between germline ends came to 7 bases. CDR3 length: 12 amino acids. CDR3 coding DNA: TGTGCCAGCAGCGCAGCTGATCAGCCCCAGCATTTT. This sequence encodes CASSAADQPQHF.

The chain uses TRBV11-2 and TRBJ2-5; D may correspond to TRBD1 or TRBD2 (5 bases each). CDR1 SGHAT and CDR2 FQNNGV come from the germline V gene. Between the trimmed V and J ends, which lost 2 bases and 5 bases, there was a span of 15 bases. The CDR3 has 15 residues. The CDR3 is CASSLYRDHGETQYF. As DNA, the CDR3 is TGTGCCAGCAGCTTATACCGGGACCACGGGGAGACCCAGTACTTC. Together with reference TRBV11-2 and TRBJ2-5, the CDR3 gives the full variable domain: EAGVAQSPRYKIIEKRQSVAFWCNPISGHATLYWYQQILGQGPKLLIQFQNNGVVDDSQLPKDRFSAERLKGVDSTLKIQPAKLEDSAVYLCASSLYRDHGETQYFGPGTRLLVL.

The V and J genes are TRBV6-6 and TRBJ1-2; D remains unclear. This CDR3 spans 14 amino acids. Trimming took 6 bases from V and 1 from J, leaving 12 bases between them. CDR1 and CDR2 (germline): MNHNY, SVGAGI (reference sequence). The CDR3 DNA reads TGTGCCAGCAGCCCTATCCAGATTAACTATGGCTACACCTTC. Translated: CASSPIQINYGYTF.

This sequence joins TRBV20-1 and TRBJ1-5; D not certain. This CDR3 has 14 residues. Germline CDR1 is DFQATT and CDR2 is SNEGSKA (reference sequence). V lost 3 bases and J 2 bases, leaving 11 bases between the germline ends. The CDR3 sequence is CSASYGVGNQPQHF. The CDR3 region has the DNA TGCAGTGCTAGCTATGGGGTCGGCAATCAGCCCCAGCATTTT.

The chain is built from TRBV27 and TRBJ2-7; D might be TRBD2 (5 bases). Germline loops: CDR1 MNHEY, CDR2 SMNVEV (reference sequence). This CDR3 spans 14 amino acids. The V end lost 7 bases, the J end lost 1 base, and 14 bases lay between the germline ends. CDR3 nucleotides: TGTGCCAGCACCCCATCGGGAATGTCCTACGAGCAGTACTTC. It codes for CASTPSGMSYEQYF.

The rearrangement joins TRBV7-9 to TRBJ2-1, with 7 bases that match TRBD2. CDR3 size: 15 residues. V gave up 1 base and J gave up 9 bases; unmatched junction bases: 9. The V gene's germline CDR1 is SEHNR and CDR2 FQNEAQ (reference sequence). The CDR3 reads CASSLESGREGEQFF. CDR3 bases: TGTGCCAGCAGCTTAGAATCGGGTAGGGAGGGTGAGCAGTTCTTC.

This clonotype was seen once. This chain's CDR3 is CASSLGTSDIQETQYF. The CDR3 bases are TGTGCCAGCAGTTTAGGCACAAGTGACATACAAGAGACCCAGTACTTC. V gene TRBV28 combines with J gene TRBJ2-5; D call uncertain. The CDR3 covers 16 residues. CDR1 is MDHEN and CDR2 is SYDVKM in the germline V gene. Deletions cut 2 bases from V and 2 bases from J, with 15 bases between.

The rearrangement links TRBV13 to TRBJ2-1; perhaps TRBD1 as D (6 bases). CDR3 size: 11 residues. Germline CDR1 and CDR2: PRHDT and FYEKMQ (reference sequence). V dropped 7 bases and J dropped 8 bases, with 9 bases sitting between them. The CDR3 is CASTQGYEQFF. The CDR3 nucleotides read TGTGCCAGCACCCAGGGGTATGAGCAGTTCTTC.

V and J are TRBV7-3 and TRBJ2-3; D call uncertain. From germline, CDR1 is SGHTA and CDR2 FQGTGA. The CDR3 is 17 residues long. Between the trimmed V and J ends, which lost 4 bases and 0 bases, there was a span of 17 bases. The CDR3 nucleotides read TGTGCCAGCAGCTCCGTCCCCAACTTCGCCAGCACAGATACGCAGTATTTT. It codes for CASSSVPNFASTDTQYF.

The rearrangement joins TRBV5-1 to TRBJ2-2, with 7 bases fitting TRBD2. The V segment lost 0 bases and the J segment 2 bases; nucleotides outside the gene matches: 4. The length of the CDR3 is 16 residues. The V gene's germline CDR1 is SGHRS and CDR2 YFSETQ. CDR3 protein: CASSLVEAGNTGELFF. The CDR3 nucleotides read TGCGCCAGCAGCTTGGTTGAAGCGGGAAACACCGGGGAGCTGTTTTTT. The variable domain in full, completed from reference TRBV5-1 and TRBJ2-2, reads KAGVTQTPRYLIKTRGQQVTLSCSPISGHRSVSWYQQTPGQGLQFLFEYFSETQRNKGNFPGRFSGRQFSNSRSEMNVSTLELGDSALYLCASSLVEAGNTGELFFGEGSRLTVL.

Turning to this clonotype: No conserved phenylalanine or tryptophan is present at the end of the CDR3, so a read error is the likely explanation. The rearrangement joins TRBV12-3 or TRBV12-4 to TRBJ2-3; TRBD2 might be the D (5 bases). Trimming removed 5 bases from V and 3 bases from J, with 9 bases in between. The CDR3 covers 13 residues. In DNA form, the CDR3 reads TGTGCCAGCAGTGGACTGTTAACAGATACGCAGTATTCT. It encodes CASSGLLTDTQYS.

The rearrangement joins TRBV25-1 to TRBJ1-5; a weak D match, TRBD1 (5 bases). Trimming took 0 bases from V and 2 from J, leaving 11 bases between them. CDR1 and CDR2 from the germline V gene are MGHDK and SYGVNS. The CDR3 is 16 amino acids. The CDR3 DNA follows: TGTGCCAGCAGTGAATATCGAACACAGGGCAATCAGCCCCAGCATTTT. Its protein is CASSEYRTQGNQPQHF.

This clonotype was recorded only once. This chain connects TRBV7-9 to TRBJ2-1; D possibly corresponds to TRBD2 (6 bases). Trimming removed 5 bases at V and 0 bases at J, with 26 bases between. The CDR3 length is 20 residues. From germline, CDR1 is SEHNR and CDR2 FQNEAQ (reference sequence). CDR3 in DNA: TGTGCCAGCAGCAGGGGAAGAGGCAGCGGGCCAAAAAGCTCCTACAATGAGCAGTTCTTC. Translation gives CASSRGRGSGPKSSYNEQFF.

The rearrangement links TRBV29-1 to TRBJ1-2, with a tentative D call TRBD1 (5 bases). Per germline, CDR1 SQVTM and CDR2 ANQGSEA. This CDR3 is 13 amino acids long. Trimming stripped 3 bases from V and 7 bases from J, with 15 bases between. The CDR3 DNA reads as TGCAGCGTTGAGCCAGACAGTTCTTTTGGCTACACCTTC. The encoded protein is CSVEPDSSFGYTF.

This clonotype was counted between two and nine times. This may stem from a read error, because a much larger clone lies one nucleotide away. This chain uses TRBV9 with TRBJ2-1; 8 positions match TRBD2. In germline, CDR1 is SGDLS, CDR2 YYNGEE. The ends lost 0 bases at V and 6 bases at J; junction bases unmatched: 5. The CDR3 has 15 amino acids. The DNA for the CDR3 is TGTGCCAGCAGCGTAGGGGGACTAGTGGGCAATGAGCAGTTCTTC. Translating gives CASSVGGLVGNEQFF.

A word on this clonotype: At one end the junction does not follow the germline gene, possibly because of a read error. The rearrangement links TRBV15 to TRBJ2-1; D might be TRBD2 (5 bases). The CDR3 consists of 11 residues. CDR1 is LNHNV and CDR2 is YYDKDF in the germline V gene (reference sequence). For the CDR3, the DNA is TGTGCCGCCAGCAGAGGCCGGGGGCAGTTCTTC. Its translation: CAASRGRGQFF.

The V call is TRBV5-4, the J call TRBJ2-6, with 8 bases aligning to TRBD1. The length of the CDR3 is 17 residues. Germline CDR1 is SGHNT and CDR2 is YYREEE (reference sequence). V trimming: 4 bases; J trimming: 1 base; junction bases outside the gene matches: 7. The CDR3 loop is CASSDWTGLSGANVLTF. CDR3 coding DNA: TGTGCCAGCAGCGATTGGACAGGGCTTTCTGGGGCCAACGTCCTGACTTTC.

This clonotype was detected only a few times. CDR3 sequence: CASSPSVLGLAVVNEQFF. In DNA, the CDR3 is TGTGCCAGCAGCCCCTCCGTCTTGGGACTAGCGGTGGTAAATGAGCAGTTCTTC. This sequence joins TRBV28 and TRBJ2-1; 11 bases align to TRBD2. CDR1 is MDHEN and CDR2 is SYDVKM in the germline V gene. The CDR3 runs 18 residues. V lost 6 bases, J lost 7 bases, and 17 bases stayed unmatched. Full variable domain (rest looked up from reference TRBV28 and TRBJ2-1): DVKVTQSSRYLVKRTGEKVFLECVQDMDHENMFWYRQDPGLGLRLIYFSYDVKMKEKGDIPEGYSVSREKKERFSLILESASTNQTSMYLCASSPSVLGLAVVNEQFFGPGTRLTVL.

V is TRBV12-3 or TRBV12-4 and J is TRBJ2-3, with D uncertain. The CDR3 is 11 amino acids. V was pared by 6 bases and J by 5 bases, with 6 bases between. CDR3 sequence: CASRPGDTQYF. Written as DNA, the CDR3 is TGTGCCAGCAGGCCGGGAGATACGCAGTATTTT.

A few counts support this clonotype. The chain employs TRBV15 and TRBJ2-7; D not resolved. CDR1 is LNHNV, CDR2 YYDKDF, per germline (reference sequence). V shed 2 bases and J shed 7 bases, with 15 bases lying between them. The CDR3 length is 14 residues. The CDR3 DNA follows: TGTGCCACCAGCAGAAAAGACATTGGGGATGAGCAGTACTTC. It encodes CATSRKDIGDEQYF.

This clonotype was observed a handful of times. The CDR3 DNA is TGCAGTGCCTGGGACAGGGAAGAGACCCAGTACTTC. Protein: CSAWDREETQYF. The chain carries TRBV20-1 and TRBJ2-5; 9 nucleotides align to TRBD1. The V and J ends lost 6 bases and 3 bases, in that order; junction bases with no gene match: 2. Germline V gene sequence: CDR1 DFQATT, CDR2 SNEGSKA (reference sequence). The length of the CDR3 is 12 residues.

CDR3 sequence reads: CASSPAASTDTQYF. The CDR3 nucleotides read TGTGCCAGCAGCCCAGCGGCAAGCACAGATACGCAGTATTTT. The chain couples TRBV7-2 to TRBJ2-3; possibly TRBD2 for D (5 bases). V was cut by 5 bases and J by 0 bases, with 9 bases left in between. Germline assignment: CDR1 SGHTA and CDR2 FQGNSA. The CDR3 totals 14 residues.

This clonotype was seen only a few times. V and J are TRBV20-1 and TRBJ1-5; the D gene is possibly TRBD1 (6 bases). Germline V CDR1 and CDR2: DFQATT, SNEGSKA (reference sequence). The CDR3 is made up of 13 amino acids. The V end was cut by 3 bases, the J end by 4 bases, with 10 bases between. CDR3 residues: CSASLGGNQPQHF. The CDR3 DNA follows: TGCAGTGCTAGTTTAGGGGGGAATCAGCCCCAGCATTTT.

The V gene is TRBV27, the J gene TRBJ1-2, with D perhaps matching TRBD1 (5 bases). Trimming pared 5 bases from V and 0 bases from J, leaving 22 bases between. There are 18 residues in the CDR3. Germline V gene lookup returns CDR1 MNHEY and CDR2 SMNVEV (reference sequence). The CDR3 here is CASSQDLPGLGPNYGYTF. The CDR3 DNA sequence: TGTGCCAGCAGTCAAGACCTCCCGGGACTTGGGCCTAACTATGGCTACACCTTC.

This chain uses TRBV5-1 with TRBJ2-2; weak D call: TRBD2 (6 bases). V shed 7 bases and J shed 7 bases, with 11 bases lying between them. Per germline, CDR1 SGHRS and CDR2 YFSETQ. CDR3 length: 12 residues. CDR3 region: CASGMEGGELFF. CDR3 coding DNA: TGCGCCAGCGGAATGGAGGGCGGGGAGCTGTTTTTT.